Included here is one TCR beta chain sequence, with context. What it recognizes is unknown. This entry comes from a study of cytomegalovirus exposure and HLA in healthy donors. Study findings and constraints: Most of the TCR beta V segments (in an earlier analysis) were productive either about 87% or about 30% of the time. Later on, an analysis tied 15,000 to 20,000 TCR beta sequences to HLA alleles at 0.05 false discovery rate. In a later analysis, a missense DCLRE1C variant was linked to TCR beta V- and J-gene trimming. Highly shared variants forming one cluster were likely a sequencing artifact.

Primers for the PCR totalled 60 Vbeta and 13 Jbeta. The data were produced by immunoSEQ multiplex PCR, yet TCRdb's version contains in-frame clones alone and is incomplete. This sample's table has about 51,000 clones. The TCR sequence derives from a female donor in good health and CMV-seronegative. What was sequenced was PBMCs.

As DNA, the CDR3 is TGTGCCAGCAGCCCCCCTAGCGGTTCCTACGAGCAGTACTTC. Its protein product is CASSPPSGSYEQYF. This chain links TRBV6-6 with TRBJ2-7, with 7 positions matching TRBD2. The CDR3 runs to 14 residues. The V gene end was trimmed by 6 bases and the J gene end by 1 base; junction bases not matched to a gene: 6. Germline lookup yields CDR1 MNHNY and CDR2 SVGAGI (reference sequence).